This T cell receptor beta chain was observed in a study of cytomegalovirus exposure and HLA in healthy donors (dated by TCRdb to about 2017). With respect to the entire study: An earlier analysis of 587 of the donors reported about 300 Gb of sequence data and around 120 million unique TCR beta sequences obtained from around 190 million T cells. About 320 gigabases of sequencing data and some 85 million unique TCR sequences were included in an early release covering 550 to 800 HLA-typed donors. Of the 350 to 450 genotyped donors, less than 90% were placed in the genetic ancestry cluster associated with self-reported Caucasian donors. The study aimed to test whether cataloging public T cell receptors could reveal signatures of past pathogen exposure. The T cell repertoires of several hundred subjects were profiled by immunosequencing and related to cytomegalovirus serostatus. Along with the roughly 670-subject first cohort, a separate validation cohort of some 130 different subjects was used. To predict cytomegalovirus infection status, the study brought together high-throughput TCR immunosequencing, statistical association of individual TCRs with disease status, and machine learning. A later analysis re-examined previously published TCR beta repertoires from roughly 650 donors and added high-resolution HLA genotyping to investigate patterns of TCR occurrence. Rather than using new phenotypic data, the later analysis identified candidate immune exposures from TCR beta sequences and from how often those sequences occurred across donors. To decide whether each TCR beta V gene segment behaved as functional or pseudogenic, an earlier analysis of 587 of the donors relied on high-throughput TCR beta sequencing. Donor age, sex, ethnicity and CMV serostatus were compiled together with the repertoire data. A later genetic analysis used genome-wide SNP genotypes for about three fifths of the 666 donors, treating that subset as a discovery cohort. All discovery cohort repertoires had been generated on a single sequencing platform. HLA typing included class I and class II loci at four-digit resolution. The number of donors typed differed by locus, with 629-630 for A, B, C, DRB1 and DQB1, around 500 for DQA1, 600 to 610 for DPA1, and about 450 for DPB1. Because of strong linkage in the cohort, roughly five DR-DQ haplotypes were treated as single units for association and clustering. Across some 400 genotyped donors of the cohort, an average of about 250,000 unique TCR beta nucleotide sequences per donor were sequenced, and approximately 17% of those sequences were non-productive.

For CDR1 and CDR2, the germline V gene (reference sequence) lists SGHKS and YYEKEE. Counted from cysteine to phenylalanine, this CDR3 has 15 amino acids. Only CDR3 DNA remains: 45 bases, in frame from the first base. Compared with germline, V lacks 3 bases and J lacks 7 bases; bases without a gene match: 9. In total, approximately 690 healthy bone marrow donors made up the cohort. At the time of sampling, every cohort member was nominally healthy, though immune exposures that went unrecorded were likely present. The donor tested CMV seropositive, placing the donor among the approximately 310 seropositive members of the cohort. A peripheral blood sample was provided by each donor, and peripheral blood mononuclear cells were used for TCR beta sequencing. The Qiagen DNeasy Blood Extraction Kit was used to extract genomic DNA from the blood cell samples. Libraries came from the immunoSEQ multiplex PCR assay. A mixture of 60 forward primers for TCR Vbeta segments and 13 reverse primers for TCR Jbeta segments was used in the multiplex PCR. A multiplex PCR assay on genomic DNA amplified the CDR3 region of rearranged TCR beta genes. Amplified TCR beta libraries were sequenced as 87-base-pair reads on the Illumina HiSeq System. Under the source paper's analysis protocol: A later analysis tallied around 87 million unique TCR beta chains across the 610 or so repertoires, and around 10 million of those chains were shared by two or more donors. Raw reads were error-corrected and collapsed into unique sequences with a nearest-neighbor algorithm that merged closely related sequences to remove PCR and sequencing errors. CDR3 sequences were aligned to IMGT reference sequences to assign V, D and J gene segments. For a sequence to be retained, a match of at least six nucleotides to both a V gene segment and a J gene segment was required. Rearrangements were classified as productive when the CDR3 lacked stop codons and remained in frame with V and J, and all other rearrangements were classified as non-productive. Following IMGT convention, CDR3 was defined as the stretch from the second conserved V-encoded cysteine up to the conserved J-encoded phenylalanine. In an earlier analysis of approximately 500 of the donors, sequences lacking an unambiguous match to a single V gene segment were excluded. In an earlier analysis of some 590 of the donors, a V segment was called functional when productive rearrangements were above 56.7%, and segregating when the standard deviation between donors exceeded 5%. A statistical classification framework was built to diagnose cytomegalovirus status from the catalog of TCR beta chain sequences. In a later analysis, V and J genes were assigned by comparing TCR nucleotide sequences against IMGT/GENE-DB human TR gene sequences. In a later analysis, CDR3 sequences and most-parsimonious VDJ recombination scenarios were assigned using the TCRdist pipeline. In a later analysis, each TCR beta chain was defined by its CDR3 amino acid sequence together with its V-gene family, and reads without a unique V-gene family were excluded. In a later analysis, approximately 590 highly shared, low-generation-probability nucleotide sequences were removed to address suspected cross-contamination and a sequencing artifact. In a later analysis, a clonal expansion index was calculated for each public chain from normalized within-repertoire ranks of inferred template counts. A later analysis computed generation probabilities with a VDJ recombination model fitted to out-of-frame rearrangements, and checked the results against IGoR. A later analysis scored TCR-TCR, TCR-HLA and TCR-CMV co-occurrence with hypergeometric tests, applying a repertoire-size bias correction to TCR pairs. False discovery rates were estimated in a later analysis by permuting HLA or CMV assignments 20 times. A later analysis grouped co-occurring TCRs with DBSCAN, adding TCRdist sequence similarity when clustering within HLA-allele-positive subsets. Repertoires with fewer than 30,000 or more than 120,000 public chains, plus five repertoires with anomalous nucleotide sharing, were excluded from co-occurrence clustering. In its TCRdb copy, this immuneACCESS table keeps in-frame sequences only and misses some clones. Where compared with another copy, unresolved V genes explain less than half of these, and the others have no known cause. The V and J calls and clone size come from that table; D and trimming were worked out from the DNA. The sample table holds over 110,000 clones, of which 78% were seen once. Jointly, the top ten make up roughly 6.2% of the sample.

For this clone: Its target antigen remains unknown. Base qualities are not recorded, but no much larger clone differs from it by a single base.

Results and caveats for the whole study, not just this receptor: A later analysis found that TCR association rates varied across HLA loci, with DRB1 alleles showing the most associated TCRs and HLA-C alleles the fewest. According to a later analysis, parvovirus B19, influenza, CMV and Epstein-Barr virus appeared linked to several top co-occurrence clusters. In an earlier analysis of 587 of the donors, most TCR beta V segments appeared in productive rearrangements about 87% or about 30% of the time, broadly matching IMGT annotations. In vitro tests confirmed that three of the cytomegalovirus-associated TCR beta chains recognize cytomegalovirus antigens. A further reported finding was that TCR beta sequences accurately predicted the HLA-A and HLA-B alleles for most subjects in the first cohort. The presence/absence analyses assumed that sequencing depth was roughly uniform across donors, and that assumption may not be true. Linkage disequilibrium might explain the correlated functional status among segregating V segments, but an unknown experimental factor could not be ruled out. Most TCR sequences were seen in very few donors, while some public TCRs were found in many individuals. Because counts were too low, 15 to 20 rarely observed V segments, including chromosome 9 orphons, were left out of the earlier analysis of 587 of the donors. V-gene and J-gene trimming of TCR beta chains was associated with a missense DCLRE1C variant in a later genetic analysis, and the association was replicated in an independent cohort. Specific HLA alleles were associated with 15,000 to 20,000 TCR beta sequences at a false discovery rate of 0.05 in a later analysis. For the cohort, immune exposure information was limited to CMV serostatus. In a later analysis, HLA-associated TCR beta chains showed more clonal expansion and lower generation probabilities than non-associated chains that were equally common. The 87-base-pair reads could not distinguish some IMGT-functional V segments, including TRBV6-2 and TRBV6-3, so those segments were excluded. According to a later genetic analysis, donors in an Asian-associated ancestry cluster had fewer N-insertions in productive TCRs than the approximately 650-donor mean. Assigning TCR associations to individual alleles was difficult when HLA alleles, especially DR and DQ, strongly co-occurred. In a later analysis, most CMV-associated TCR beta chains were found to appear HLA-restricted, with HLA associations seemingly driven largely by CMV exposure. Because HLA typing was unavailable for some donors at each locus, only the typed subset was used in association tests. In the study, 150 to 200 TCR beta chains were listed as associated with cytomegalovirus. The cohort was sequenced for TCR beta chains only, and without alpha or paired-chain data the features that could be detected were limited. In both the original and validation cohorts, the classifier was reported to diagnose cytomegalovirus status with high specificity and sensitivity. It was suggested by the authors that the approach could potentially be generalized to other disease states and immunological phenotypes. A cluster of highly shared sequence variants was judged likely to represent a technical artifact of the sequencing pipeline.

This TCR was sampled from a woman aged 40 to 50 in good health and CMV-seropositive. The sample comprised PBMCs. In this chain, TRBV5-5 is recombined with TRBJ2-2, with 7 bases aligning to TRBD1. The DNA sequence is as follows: TGTGCCAGCAGCTATTCCGGGACAGATAGCGGGGAGCTGTTTTTT. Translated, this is CASSYSGTDSGELFF.